The entry that follows covers one T cell receptor beta chain sequence. Between the trimmed V and J ends, which lost 5 bases and 7 bases, there was a span of 17 bases. CDR3 length: 13 residues. The germline CDR1 and CDR2 sequences are SQVTM and ANQGSEA. This sample stems from a study of regulatory T cells in long-lasting Graves disease. Combining iRepertoire HTBI primers with Arm-PCR of CDR3 regions, the authors built TCR beta libraries. TCRdb re-called the multiplex PCR reads through MiXCR, storing one row per CDR3 protein. This sample has about 220,000 distinct CDR3 sequences; about 19% occur once, and the top ten carry about 10%. The time point denotes: newly diagnosed GD, antithyroid drugs for less than 3 months. With RNA extracted from PBMCs as input, the TCR library was made. These data were also filed under a second study, of T cells in Graves' hyperthyroidism and ophthalmopathy.

The chain has TRBV29-1 and TRBJ1-2, with a possible D match to TRBD1 (6 bases). The TCR sequence derives from a woman in her thirties with Graves disease. Specimen: peripheral blood mononuclear cells (PBMCs), collected at new diagnosis, from a patient treated with antithyroid drugs. The CDR3 sequence is CSVLSRQGPGYTF. The CDR3 DNA is TGCAGCGTTCTCAGTAGGCAGGGGCCTGGCTACACCTTC.